Below are 2 T cell receptor beta chains sequenced from a single sample in a study of vaccination and CD4 T cells after COVID-19. Treatment in this sample: approximately 11-day PBMC culture with coronavirus spike peptide pools or control peptides (ViraFEST assay). Their cognate antigens are unknown. Researchers used the Oncomine TCR Beta short-read assay to sequence DNA from cultured CD4+ T cells. TCRdb recomputed calls from the PCR reads with MiXCR, one row per CDR3 protein. The table includes 20,000 to 25,000 distinct CDR3 sequences, 60% detected once. The sequences come from CD4+ T cells from blood, cultured in vitro, collected after SARS-CoV-2 vaccination. Every receptor here comes from a human donor who received a COVID-19 vaccine.

This clonotype is deemed medium-sized. J is TRBJ1-2 and V is TRBV15; D might be TRBD1 (6 bases). Trimming took 0 bases from V and 4 from J, leaving 15 bases between them. The CDR3 runs 16 residues. The germline V gene encodes CDR1 LNHNV and CDR2 YYDKDF (reference sequence). CDR3 sequence reads: CATSRDYGGRGYGYTF. Written as DNA, the CDR3 is TGTGCCACCAGCAGAGATTATGGGGGCCGGGGCTATGGCTACACCTTC.

The chain employs TRBV5-3 and TRBJ2-3, with D perhaps TRBD2 (6 bases). TRBV5-3 is reported as an ORF; its role is uncertain. The germline V and J ends were trimmed by 6 bases and 9 bases, with 23 bases remaining between them. The CDR3 spans 15 residues. CDR3 nucleotide sequence: TGTGCCAGAACCACCTTTCAAAACCCGACTAGAACGCAGTATTTT. It encodes CARTTFQNPTRTQYF.